This TCR beta chain originates from a study of T cell changes during pregnancy in multiple sclerosis. Produced via immunoSEQ multiplex PCR; TCRdb's table is partial and in-frame only. In the table there are 70,000 to 100,000 clones, over 80% of which are singletons. This CDR3 has 16 amino acids. V was shortened by 3 bases and J by 1 base, with 16 bases between the two germline ends. Germline CDR1 reads LNHDA; CDR2 reads SQIVND (reference sequence). The material sequenced was peripheral blood, taken in the first trimester of pregnancy. The TCR comes from a female donor with multiple sclerosis, enrolled in a pregnancy study. The J gene is TRBJ2-7, the V gene TRBV19; D may be TRBD1 (6 bases). The CDR3 nucleotides are TGTGCCAGTAGTATCGGTGGGGGCGGGTTATCCTACGAGCAGTACTTC. This gives the protein CASSIGGGGLSYEQYF.